These 6 T cell receptor beta chains originate from one sample sequenced in a study of patients and donors after allogeneic stem cell transplantation. TCRdb reprocessed the RT-PCR reads with MiXCR, giving one entry per CDR3 protein. The table shows approximately 250,000 distinct CDR3 sequences, with around 14% occurring only once. The sequencing input was blood, either unsorted or a sorted T cell fraction (not recorded which). The origin of the receptors is a human donor who was either an allogeneic HSCT recipient or a stem cell or donor lymphocyte infusion donor (not recorded which). It is not recorded whose cells these are; they may come from a transplant donor.

The rearrangement uses TRBV5-4 and TRBJ1-6; D is possibly TRBD1 (5 bases). The CDR3 extends over 16 amino acids. V lost 4 bases and J lost 3, with 14 bases in between. The germline gives CDR1 SGHNT, CDR2 YYREEE (reference sequence). The CDR3 spells CASSPRQGDYNSPLHF. CDR3 DNA: TGTGCCAGCAGCCCTCGTCAGGGCGACTATAATTCACCCCTCCACTTT.

This clonotype was picked up a small number of times. This chain uses TRBV7-9 with TRBJ2-3; D gene unclear. The CDR3 has 12 residues. V was trimmed by 2 bases and J by 2 bases, leaving 2 bases between them. Germline V lookup: CDR1 SEHNR, CDR2 FQNEAQ (reference sequence). CDR3 region: CASSLYTDTQYF. CDR3 nucleotide sequence: TGTGCCAGCAGCTTATACACAGATACGCAGTATTTT.

The V and J genes are TRBV4-3 and TRBJ2-1, with no clear D. Trimming stripped 0 bases from V and 3 bases from J, with 15 bases between. The CDR3 is 17 amino acids. CDR1 is LGHNA, CDR2 YSLEER, per germline. The CDR3 sequence: CASSQDSSRNSYNEQFF. DNA of the CDR3: TGCGCCAGCAGCCAAGATTCCTCCAGGAACAGCTACAATGAGCAGTTCTTC.

This clonotype was seen a few times. The chain employs TRBV7-9 and TRBJ2-1; perhaps D is TRBD1 or TRBD2 (5 bases each). The CDR3 is 16 amino acids. V gave up 4 bases and J gave up 9 bases, with 22 bases separating them. Germline V gene lookup returns CDR1 SEHNR and CDR2 FQNEAQ (reference sequence). The CDR3 here is CASSSPGLGALGEQFF. CDR3 in DNA: TGTGCCAGCAGCTCCCCGGGGCTAGGGGCGCTGGGTGAGCAGTTCTTC. The full variable domain, completed using reference TRBV7-9 and TRBJ2-1, is DTGVSQNPRHKITKRGQNVTFRCDPISEHNRLYWYRQTLGQGPEFLTYFQNEAQLEKSRLLSDRFSAERPKGSFSTLEIQRTEQGDSAMYLCASSSPGLGALGEQFFGPGTRLTVL.

This chain links TRBV5-1 with TRBJ2-3, with 7 positions matching TRBD2. The CDR3 covers 15 residues. CDR1 SGHRS and CDR2 YFSETQ come from the germline V gene. Trimming cost V 2 bases and J 2 bases; bases outside gene matches: 5. CDR3: CASSFQRGFTDTQYF. The CDR3 DNA follows: TGCGCCAGCAGCTTCCAGCGGGGCTTCACAGATACGCAGTATTTT.

This clonotype was detected a few times. The genes are TRBV9 and TRBJ2-3; TRBD1 is a possible D gene (6 bases). Germline V gene sequence: CDR1 SGDLS, CDR2 YYNGEE. The length of the CDR3 is 16 residues. Trimming removed 0 bases from V and 11 bases from J, with 22 bases in between. CDR3: CASSVALLTAQGGQYF. Written as DNA, the CDR3 is TGTGCCAGCAGCGTAGCCCTTTTGACAGCTCAAGGGGGGCAGTATTTT.